These 23 T cell receptor beta chains were sequenced from one sample in a study of blood T cell repertoires in COVID-19. Produced via immunoSEQ multiplex PCR; TCRdb's table is partial and in-frame only. The repertoire holds fewer than 250,000 clones, with roughly nine tenths as singletons. Sequenced sample: peripheral blood. The receptor set was obtained from a man aged 65-85 years with acute or convalescent COVID-19.

Points on this clone: Other DNA sequences in the sample encode the same CDR3. The chain uses TRBV18 and TRBJ1-6; D remains unclear. The V gene's germline CDR1 is KGHSH and CDR2 LQKENI. This CDR3 is built from 15 residues. The germline V and J ends were trimmed by 2 bases and 7 bases, with 12 bases remaining between them. Written as DNA, the CDR3 is TGTGCCAGCTCACCAGGGAGGACGGACAATTCACCCCTCCACTTT. It specifies CASSPGRTDNSPLHF.

The chain has TRBV19 and TRBJ1-5; D gene uncertain. The germline V gene has CDR1 LNHDA and CDR2 SQIVND (reference sequence). CDR3 length: 16 residues. With 5 bases removed from V and 0 bases from J, the gap between germline ends came to 14 bases. CDR3 residues: CASSAWQARSNQPQHF. CDR3 DNA: TGTGCCAGTAGTGCTTGGCAGGCCCGTAGCAATCAGCCCCAGCATTTT.

The chain recombines TRBV27 with TRBJ2-1; TRBD2 matches 7 bases. Looked up from germline, CDR1 is MNHEY and CDR2 is SMNVEV (reference sequence). The CDR3 length is 15 residues. The junction had 9 bases not matched to a gene; V was cut back by 8 bases and J by 2 bases. The DNA for the CDR3 is TGTGCCAGCCGCGTGGGCGGGGGACCCTACAATGAGCAGTTCTTC. Its protein is CASRVGGGPYNEQFF.

The chain is built from TRBV6-6 and TRBJ1-5; perhaps TRBD1 as D (5 bases). Germline CDR1 and CDR2: MNHNY and SVGAGI (reference sequence). This CDR3 has 16 residues. V gave up 5 bases and J gave up 2 bases, with 16 bases separating them. CDR3 in amino acids: CASSQIWGEGNQPQHF. The CDR3 DNA reads TGTGCCAGCAGTCAGATTTGGGGGGAGGGCAATCAGCCCCAGCATTTT.

The chain recombines TRBV21-1 with TRBJ1-6; the table assigns TRBD1, which was not confirmed against the DNA. TRBV21-1 is noted as a pseudogene. The CDR3 runs to 19 residues. The CDR3 spells CASSLAGTGANVYNSPLHF. CDR3 sequence (DNA): TGTGCCAGCAGCTTAGCCGGGACAGGGGCCAACGTTTATAATTCACCCCTCCACTTT.

The CDR3 region has the DNA TGTGCCAGTACCAACAGGGGGCGCGTTGTTGAAAAACTGTTTTTT. Protein product: CASTNRGRVVEKLFF. V usage is TRBV19 and J usage is TRBJ1-4; the match to TRBD1 covers 9 bases. Germline values: CDR1 LNHDA, CDR2 SQIVND (reference sequence). The CDR3 runs 15 residues. V shed 7 bases and J 7 bases; nucleotides not matched to a gene: 10. The variable domain in full, completed from reference TRBV19 and TRBJ1-4, reads DGGITQSPKYLFRKEGQNVTLSCEQNLNHDAMYWYRQDPGQGLRLIYYSQIVNDFQKGDIAEGYSVSREKKESFPLTVTSAQKNPTAFYLCASTNRGRVVEKLFFGSGTQLSVL.

Only one count was recorded for this clone. The chain carries TRBV4-1 and TRBJ1-1; no clear D gene. Germline assignment: CDR1 MGHRA and CDR2 YSYEKL. This CDR3 region has 14 residues. Trimming took off 3 bases at V and 4 bases at J, with 12 bases between the two ends. The DNA for the CDR3 is TGCGCCAGCAGCCATACTACCGCGAGCACTGAAGCTTTCTTT. This sequence encodes CASSHTTASTEAFF.

The chain uses TRBV28 and TRBJ2-4; 9 positions agree with TRBD2. V was clipped by 8 bases and J by 6 bases; unmatched bases: 11. The germline gives CDR1 MDHEN, CDR2 SYDVKM. The CDR3 is 15 amino acids. This CDR3 reads CASCSGRAEINIQYF. The CDR3 bases are TGTGCCAGCTGTAGCGGGAGAGCAGAGATAAACATTCAGTACTTC.

The chain carries TRBV18 and TRBJ2-7, with 9 bases lining up with TRBD2. With 2 bases clipped from V and 5 bases from J, the junction kept 4 bases outside the gene matches. CDR1 KGHSH and CDR2 LQKENI come from the germline V gene. The CDR3 is made up of 14 amino acids. CDR3 sequence (DNA): TGTGCCAGCTCACCAGTAAGCGGGAGGCACGAGCAGTACTTC. It specifies CASSPVSGRHEQYF.

The rearrangement joins TRBV2 to TRBJ2-7, with 8 bases that match TRBD2. V trimming: 7 bases; J trimming: 2 bases; junction bases outside the gene matches: 7. Germline CDR1 SNHLY, CDR2 FYNNEI. This CDR3 spans 14 amino acids. CDR3 loop: CASKPLTSAYEQYF. CDR3 bases: TGTGCCAGCAAGCCATTGACTAGCGCCTACGAGCAGTACTTC. Combining the CDR3 with reference TRBV2 and TRBJ2-7 gives the whole variable domain EPEVTQTPSHQVTQMGQEVILRCVPISNHLYFYWYRQILGQKVEFLVSFYNNEISEKSEIFDDQFSVERPDGSNFTLKIRSTKLEDSAMYFCASKPLTSAYEQYFGPGTRLTVT.

J is TRBJ2-2 and V is TRBV24-1; TRBD2 aligns across 7 bases. The CDR3 has 15 residues. The germline gives CDR1 KGHDR, CDR2 SFDVKD. Germline trimming cut 9 bases from V and 5 bases from J; bases unmatched to any gene: 11. The CDR3 region is CATQDPGGRTGELFF. In nucleotides, the CDR3 is TGTGCCACCCAGGATCCGGGAGGTAGAACCGGGGAGCTGTTTTTT.

As DNA, the CDR3 is TGTGCCAGCAGCTTAGGCGGAGGGGGCGATCAGCCCCAGCATTTT. It encodes CASSLGGGGDQPQHF. The chain joins TRBV7-9 to TRBJ1-5; 7 bases map to TRBD1. Trimming removed 1 base from V and 5 bases from J; junction bases left unmatched: 5. Looked up from germline, CDR1 is SEHNR and CDR2 is FQNEAQ (reference sequence). There are 15 residues in the CDR3. Drawing the rest from reference TRBV7-9 and TRBJ1-5, the complete variable domain is DTGVSQNPRHKITKRGQNVTFRCDPISEHNRLYWYRQTLGQGPEFLTYFQNEAQLEKSRLLSDRFSAERPKGSFSTLEIQRTEQGDSAMYLCASSLGGGGDQPQHFGDGTRLSIL.

The chain couples TRBV18 to TRBJ2-1; 9 positions agree with TRBD1. The CDR3 is made up of 16 amino acids. Germline V gene sequence: CDR1 KGHSH, CDR2 LQKENI. With V trimmed by 2 bases and J by 6 bases, 8 bases remained unmatched. CDR3: CASSPSVRTGANEQFF. The CDR3 coding sequence is TGTGCCAGCTCACCAAGTGTGAGGACAGGGGCCAATGAGCAGTTCTTC.

Only a few counts were recorded for this clone. The J gene is TRBJ2-5, the V gene TRBV7-8; TRBD2 is a possible D gene (6 bases). CDR1 is SGHVS, CDR2 FQNEAQ, per germline. CDR3 size: 14 residues. Trimming left V 2 bases short and J 4 bases short, with 11 bases between. As DNA, the CDR3 is TGTGCCAGCAGCTTAAAGGGACTTGGAGAGACCCAGTACTTC. Protein product: CASSLKGLGETQYF.

The V and J genes are TRBV7-9 and TRBJ1-4, with TRBD1 matching over 8 bases. V dropped 3 bases and J dropped 4; count of bases not matched to a gene: 4. CDR1 and CDR2 from the germline V gene are SEHNR and FQNEAQ (reference sequence). The CDR3 has 15 amino acids. The CDR3 DNA sequence: TGTGCCAGCAGCTTCACAGGGGGAAATAATGAAAAACTGTTTTTT. As protein: CASSFTGGNNEKLFF.

DNA for the CDR3: TGTGCCAGTAGTATAGGAAACAGGGAGCTGTTTTTT. Amino acids: CASSIGNRELFF. The chain recombines TRBV19 with TRBJ2-2; D unresolved. CDR1 and CDR2 (germline): LNHDA, SQIVND (reference sequence). V was shortened by 1 base and J by 9 bases, with 6 bases between the two germline ends. This CDR3 comprises 12 residues. Full variable domain (remainder filled in from reference TRBV19 and TRBJ2-2): DGGITQSPKYLFRKEGQNVTLSCEQNLNHDAMYWYRQDPGQGLRLIYYSQIVNDFQKGDIAEGYSVSREKKESFPLTVTSAQKNPTAFYLCASSIGNRELFFGEGSRLTVL.

The gene calls are TRBV28 and TRBJ2-5; 8 positions agree with TRBD1. V shed 6 bases, J shed 5 bases, and the junction held 14 bases outside the gene matches. The CDR3 consists of 16 residues. Germline V gene data show CDR1 as MDHEN and CDR2 as SYDVKM. CDR3 sequence (DNA): TGTGCCAGCAGACCACCCTTAGGACAGGGAGCGGAGACCCAGTACTTC. It codes for CASRPPLGQGAETQYF.

The J gene is TRBJ1-1, the V gene TRBV12-3 or TRBV12-4; a weak D match, TRBD1 (6 bases). Trimming shortened V by 8 bases and J by 2 bases, and 12 bases separated the two germline ends. This CDR3 has 13 residues. CDR3 sequence reads: CASFKDRNTEAFF. The CDR3 nucleotides read TGTGCCAGCTTTAAGGACAGAAACACTGAAGCTTTCTTT.

The J gene is TRBJ2-7, the V gene TRBV5-4, with no clear D. The germline CDR1 and CDR2 sequences are SGHNT and YYREEE (reference sequence). V lost 0 bases, J lost 0 bases, and 7 bases lay in between. This CDR3 region has 14 residues. The CDR3 sequence: CASSLASSSYEQYF. CDR3 bases: TGTGCCAGCAGCTTGGCTAGTTCCTCCTACGAGCAGTACTTC.

This clone was detected a few times. The same CDR3 is also encoded by other DNA sequences in this sample. The CDR3 region is CASSSQGAGANVLTF. CDR3 sequence (DNA): TGTGCCAGCAGTTCCCAGGGGGCTGGGGCCAACGTCCTGACTTTC. The chain couples TRBV28 to TRBJ2-6; 7 nucleotides align to TRBD1. Germline trimming cut 4 bases from V and 2 bases from J; bases unmatched to any gene: 2. The CDR3 extends over 15 amino acids. The germline V gene has CDR1 MDHEN and CDR2 SYDVKM.

This sequence joins TRBV18 and TRBJ2-2; maybe TRBD1 (6 bases). The CDR3 loop spans 14 amino acids. V gave up 6 bases and J gave up 5 bases, with 13 bases separating them. Germline V gene data show CDR1 as KGHSH and CDR2 as LQKENI. The CDR3 DNA sequence: TGTGCCAGCTCGAACAGGGAAATGACCGGGGAGCTGTTTTTT. Its protein product is CASSNREMTGELFF.

The chain employs TRBV5-1 and TRBJ2-7, with D uncertain. The length of the CDR3 is 14 residues. Germline CDR1 and CDR2: SGHRS and YFSETQ. V shed 0 bases and J shed 4 bases, with 11 bases lying between them. The CDR3 DNA follows: TGCGCCAGCAGCTTGGGGAGTTTAAGGTACGAGCAGTACTTC. Encoded protein: CASSLGSLRYEQYF.

This clone was detected a few times. The rearrangement uses TRBV28 and TRBJ2-7, with TRBD2 as a possible D gene (5 bases). V was cut by 8 bases and J by 0 bases, with 8 bases left in between. CDR3 size: 12 residues. CDR1 MDHEN and CDR2 SYDVKM come from the germline V gene. The CDR3: CASGSGSYEQYF. CDR3 nucleotide sequence: TGTGCCAGCGGAAGCGGCTCCTACGAGCAGTACTTC.